Listed here is a single TCR beta chain. The sample holds a few counts of this clonotype. Its recognized antigen is unknown. Base quality data are lacking; no much larger clone is found one base away. This specimen belongs to a study of blood T cells in healthy people across ages (dated by TCRdb to the mid-2010s). Regarding the research as a whole: In model experiments, roughly one uniquely barcoded TCR beta cDNA molecule per two T cells was captured by template switching. To track age-related changes in TCR beta repertoire diversity, the study relied on deep sequencing normalized with unique cDNA molecular identifiers. The donors were divided into four age groups: young (average about 15 years), middle-aged (under 40), aged (under 70) and long-lived (82). Donors of different ages were randomly distributed across sequencing lanes to avoid experimental bias. For two donors (one aged 18 to 29 and one aged 80 or older), the study analyzed two additional independent replicas of 1 million unique cDNA reads from the same blood draw. The paper's findings and limits, for the study overall: Compared with the aged group, the long-lived group had more naive CD4+ T cells, fewer expanded clones and increased TCR diversity, suggesting age selection. Estimates of total diversity based on one million sequenced T cells were considered lower bounds and underestimates. As age increased, observed TCR beta diversity per million T cells dropped in a roughly linear way, and a significant reduction was already evident by age around 41. Because donor CMV infection status was unknown, age-related changes in expanded clonotypes were potentially confounded. Because profiling used bulk unsorted PBMCs, naive and antigen-experienced compartments could not be compared conclusively. The percentage of naive T cells measured by flow cytometry correlated strongly with observed TCR beta diversity.

The donors were about 40 Caucasian individuals from Russia, aged 6 to 90 years, who were systemically healthy. Each donor gave about 11 milliliters of peripheral blood, drawn into EDTA-treated Vacutainer tubes. Ficoll-Paque density-gradient centrifugation was used to isolate PBMCs, with at least 6.5 million per sample. Total RNA was extracted from PBMCs with Trizol reagent, with at least 5.5 micrograms obtained per sample. For every donor, an aliquot of PBMCs went through flow cytometry to measure the percentages of naive CD45RAhigh/CD27high T cells. The CDR3, from cysteine to phenylalanine, totals 12 residues. Kept here is only the CDR3 DNA, which spans 36 bases and is read in frame from base 1. From the germline V gene, CDR1 is SQVTM and CDR2 is ANQGSEA. The method was 5' RACE. Data came from an Illumina HiSeq 2500. A second PCR of about 6 to 12 cycles was run with a J-beta primer mix and a sample-barcoded 5' primer. A template-switch 5' adaptor carrying 12 random nucleotides introduced a unique molecular identifier onto each TCR beta cDNA molecule. At least 3 million CDR3-containing paired-end reads were obtained from each sample. All of the RNA was converted into first-strand cDNA using the Mint cDNA synthesis kit, with a TRBC-specific oligonucleotide serving as the primer. All cDNA was treated with uracil-DNA glycosylase and then went through a first 18-cycle PCR with the universal primers M1SS and BC2_uni_R. The study's own analysis went as follows. For normalization, 1 million high-quality reads, each with a distinct molecular identifier, were randomly selected from each sample. Reads sharing molecular identifiers were discarded rather than binned into consensus sequences. MiTCR, run with a Q25 quality threshold and the strictest error-elimination algorithm, handled CDR3 identification, clonotype clustering and error correction. Lower-bound total TCR beta diversity was estimated with a nonparametric unseen species model using Euler transformation. TCRdb reanalyzed the raw reads on its own, using fastp at Q25 for trimming and MiXCR for clone calling, and kept in-frame beta chains. Each CDR3 protein gets just one entry, which takes the most common genes and DNA from the rows behind it. These V and J calls rely on TCRdb rather than the paper's analysis. The sample table holds approximately 830,000 distinct CDR3 sequences, of which 62% were seen once. Approximately 30% of the sample belongs to the ten largest clones.

In this chain, TRBV29-1 is recombined with TRBJ2-5; perhaps TRBD1 is the D gene, with 6 bases matching. The DNA end is a closer match to TRBJ2-7, so the J assignment may be wrong. The source material was blood. This sequence originates from a man aged 25 to 45 in good health. The encoded CDR3 is CSVSDRTYEQYF. The nucleotide sequence is given as TGCAGCGTTTCCGACAGGACCTACGAGCAGTACTTC.